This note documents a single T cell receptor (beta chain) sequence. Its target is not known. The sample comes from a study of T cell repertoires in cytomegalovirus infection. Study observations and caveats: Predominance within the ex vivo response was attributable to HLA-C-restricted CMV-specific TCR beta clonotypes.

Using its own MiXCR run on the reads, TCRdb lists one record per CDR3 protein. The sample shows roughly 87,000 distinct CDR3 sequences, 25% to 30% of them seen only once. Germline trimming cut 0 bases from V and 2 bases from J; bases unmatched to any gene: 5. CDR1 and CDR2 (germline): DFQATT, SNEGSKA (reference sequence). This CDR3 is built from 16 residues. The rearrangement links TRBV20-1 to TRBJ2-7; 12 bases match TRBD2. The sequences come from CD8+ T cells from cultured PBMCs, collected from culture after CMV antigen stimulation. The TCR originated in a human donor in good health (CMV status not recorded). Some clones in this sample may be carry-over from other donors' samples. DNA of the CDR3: TGCAGTGCTAGAGAGCGGTGGACTAGCGGGGCCTACGAGCAGTACTTC. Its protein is CSARERWTSGAYEQYF.